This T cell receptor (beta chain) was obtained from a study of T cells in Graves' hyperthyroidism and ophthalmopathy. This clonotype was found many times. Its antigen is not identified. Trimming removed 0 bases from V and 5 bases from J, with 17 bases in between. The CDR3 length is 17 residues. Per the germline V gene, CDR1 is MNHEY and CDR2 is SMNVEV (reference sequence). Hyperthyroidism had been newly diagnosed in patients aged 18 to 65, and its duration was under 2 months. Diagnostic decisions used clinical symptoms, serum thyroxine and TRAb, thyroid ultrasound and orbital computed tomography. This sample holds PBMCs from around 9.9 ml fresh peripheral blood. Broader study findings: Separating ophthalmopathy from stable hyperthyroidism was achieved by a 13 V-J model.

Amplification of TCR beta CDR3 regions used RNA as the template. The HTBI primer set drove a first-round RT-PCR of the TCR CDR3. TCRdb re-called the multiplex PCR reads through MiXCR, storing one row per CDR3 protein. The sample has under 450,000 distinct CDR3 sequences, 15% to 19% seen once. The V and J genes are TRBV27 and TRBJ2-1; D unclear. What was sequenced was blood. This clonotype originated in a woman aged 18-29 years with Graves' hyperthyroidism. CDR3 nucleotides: TGTGCCAGCAGTTTATCTACACTGTTTGGCAGGAACAATGAGCAGTTCTTC. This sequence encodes CASSLSTLFGRNNEQFF.